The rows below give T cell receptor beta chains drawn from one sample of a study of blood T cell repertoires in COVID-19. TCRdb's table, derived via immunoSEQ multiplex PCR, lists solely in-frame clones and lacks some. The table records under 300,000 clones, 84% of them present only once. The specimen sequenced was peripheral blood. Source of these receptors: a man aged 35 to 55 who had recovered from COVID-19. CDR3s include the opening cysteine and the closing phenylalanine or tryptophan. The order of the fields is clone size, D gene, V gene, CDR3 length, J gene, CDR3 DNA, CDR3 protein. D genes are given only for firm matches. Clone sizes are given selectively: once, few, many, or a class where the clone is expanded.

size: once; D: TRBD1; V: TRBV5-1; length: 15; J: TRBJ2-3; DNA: TGCGCCAGCAGCTCGGGGACAGGGAGGTCAGATACGCAGTATTTT; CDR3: CASSSGTGRSDTQYF
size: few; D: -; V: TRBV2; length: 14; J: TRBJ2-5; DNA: TGTGCCAGCAGTGAAGACAGGTCCGAAGAGACCCAGTACTTC; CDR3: CASSEDRSEETQYF
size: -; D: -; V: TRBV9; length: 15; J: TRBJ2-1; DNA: TGTGCCAGCAGCAATACCGGGACAACCTACAATGAGCAGTTCTTC; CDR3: CASSNTGTTYNEQFF
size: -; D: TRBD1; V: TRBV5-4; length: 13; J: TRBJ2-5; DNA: TGTGCCAGCAGCTGGGACAGGGGGGGTACCCAGTACTTC; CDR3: CASSWDRGGTQYF
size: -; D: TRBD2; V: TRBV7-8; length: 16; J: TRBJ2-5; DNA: TGTGCCAGCAGCTTACGAGCGGGGGGCGGCCGAGAGACCCAGTACTTC; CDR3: CASSLRAGGGRETQYF
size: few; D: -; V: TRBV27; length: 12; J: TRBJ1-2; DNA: TGTGCCAGCAGTCCGAGTGGCTATGGCTACACCTTC; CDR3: CASSPSGYGYTF
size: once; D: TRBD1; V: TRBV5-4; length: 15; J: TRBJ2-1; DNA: TGTGCCAGCAGCCCAACAGGGGACTCCTACAATGAGCAGTTCTTC; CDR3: CASSPTGDSYNEQFF
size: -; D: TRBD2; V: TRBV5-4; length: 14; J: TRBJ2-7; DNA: TGTGCCAGCAGCTTGAGTAGCGGGGGCTACGAGCAGTACTTC; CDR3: CASSLSSGGYEQYF
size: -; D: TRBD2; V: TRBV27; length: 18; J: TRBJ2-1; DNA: TGTGCCAGCAGTATATGGGCTAGCGGGGATTTATCCTACAATGAGCAGTTCTTC; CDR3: CASSIWASGDLSYNEQFF
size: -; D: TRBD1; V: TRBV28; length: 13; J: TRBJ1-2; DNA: TGTGCCAGCAGTCTCGGACAGGGTTATGGCTACACCTTC; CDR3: CASSLGQGYGYTF
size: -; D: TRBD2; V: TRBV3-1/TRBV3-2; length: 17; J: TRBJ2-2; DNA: TGTGCCAGCAGTCATACTAGCGGGGGGCCGATCACCGGGGAGCTGTTTTTT; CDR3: CASSHTSGGPITGELFF
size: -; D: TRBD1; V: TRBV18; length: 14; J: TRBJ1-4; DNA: TGTGCCAGCTCACCGAGGGGGCTAGGGGAAAAACTGTTTTTT; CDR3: CASSPRGLGEKLFF
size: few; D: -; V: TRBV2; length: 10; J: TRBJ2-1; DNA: TGTGCCAGTGACAGTAATGAGCAGTTCTTC; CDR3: CASDSNEQFF
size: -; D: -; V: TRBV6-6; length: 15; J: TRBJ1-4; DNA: TGTGCCAGCAGTTATCTTGCGCCCTCCGGGGAAAAACTGTTTTTT; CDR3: CASSYLAPSGEKLFF
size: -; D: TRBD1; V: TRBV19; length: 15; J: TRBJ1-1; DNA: TGTGCCAGTAGTTTAGGACAGGGCGTGGGCACTGAAGCTTTCTTT; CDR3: CASSLGQGVGTEAFF
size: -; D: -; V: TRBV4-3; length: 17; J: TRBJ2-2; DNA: TGCGCCAGCAGCCAAGACTGGGCAGGGGAGAACACCGGGGAGCTGTTTTTT; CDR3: CASSQDWAGENTGELFF
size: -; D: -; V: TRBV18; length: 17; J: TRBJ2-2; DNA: TGTGCCAGCTCACCCCTAAGGGGCGGAGAGAACACCGGGGAGCTGTTTTTT; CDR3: CASSPLRGGENTGELFF
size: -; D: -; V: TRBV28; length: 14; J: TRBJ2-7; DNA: TGTGCCAGCAGTTTAAACGGGTTCTCCTACGAGCAGTACTTC; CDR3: CASSLNGFSYEQYF
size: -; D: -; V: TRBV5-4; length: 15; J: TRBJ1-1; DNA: TGTGCCAGCAGGGGCGGAGGGGGGGGTTTTGCTGAAGCTTTCTTT; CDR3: CASRGGGGGFAEAFF
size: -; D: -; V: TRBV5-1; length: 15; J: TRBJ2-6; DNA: TGCGCCAGCAGCTTGCGGGACTCTGGGGCCAACGTCCTGACTTTC; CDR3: CASSLRDSGANVLTF
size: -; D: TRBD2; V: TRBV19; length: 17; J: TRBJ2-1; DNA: TGTGCCAGTAGTATAGGGACTAGCGGGCGAACGGGGAATGAGCAGTTCTTC; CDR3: CASSIGTSGRTGNEQFF
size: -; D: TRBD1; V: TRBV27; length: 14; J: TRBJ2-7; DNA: TGTGCCAGCAGTCGCGGGACAGGGGTTAACGAGCAGTACTTC; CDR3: CASSRGTGVNEQYF
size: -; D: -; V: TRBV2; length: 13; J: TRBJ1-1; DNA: TGTGCCAGCAGTGAGGAGTTGAACACTGAAGCTTTCTTT; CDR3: CASSEELNTEAFF
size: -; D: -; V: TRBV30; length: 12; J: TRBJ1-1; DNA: TGTGCCTGGAAACAGGGTAAGGTTGAAGCTTTCTTT; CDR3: CAWKQGKVEAFF
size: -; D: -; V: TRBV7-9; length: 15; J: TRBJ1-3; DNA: TGTGCCAGCAGCTTAAGCCAAGGGGTTGGAAACACCATATATTTT; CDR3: CASSLSQGVGNTIYF
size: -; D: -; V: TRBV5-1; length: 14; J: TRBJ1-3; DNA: TGCGCCAGCAGCGTGGGACTCTCTGGAAACACCATATATTTT; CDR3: CASSVGLSGNTIYF
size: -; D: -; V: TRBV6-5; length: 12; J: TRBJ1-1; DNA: TGTGCCAGCAGTCCCCGAGACACTGAAGCTTTCTTT; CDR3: CASSPRDTEAFF
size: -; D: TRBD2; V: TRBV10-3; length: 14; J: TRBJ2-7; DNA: TGTGCCATCCACCCCGGGACTAGGTCCAACGAGCAGTACTTC; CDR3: CAIHPGTRSNEQYF
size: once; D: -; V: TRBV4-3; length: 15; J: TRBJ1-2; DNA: TGCGCCAGCAGCCAAGATCTTGGCACTGGGGCTGGCTACACCTTC; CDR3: CASSQDLGTGAGYTF
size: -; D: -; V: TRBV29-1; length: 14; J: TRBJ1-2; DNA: TGCAGCGTTTTAGGTGCAGGGGTTGGCTATGGCTACACCTTC; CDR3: CSVLGAGVGYGYTF
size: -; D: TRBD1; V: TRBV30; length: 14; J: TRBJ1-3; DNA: TGTGCCTGGAGATTTACAGGGGGCGCGGACACCATATATTTT; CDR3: CAWRFTGGADTIYF
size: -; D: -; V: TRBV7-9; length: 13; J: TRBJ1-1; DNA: TGTGCCAGCAGCTCGCTCGTTAGTACTGAAGCTTTCTTT; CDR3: CASSSLVSTEAFF
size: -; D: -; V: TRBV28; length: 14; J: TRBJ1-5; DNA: TGTGCCAGCAGGAGGGCGGACGGGAATCAGCCCCAGCATTTT; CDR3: CASRRADGNQPQHF
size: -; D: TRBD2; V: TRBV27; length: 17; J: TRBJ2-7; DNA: TGTGCCAGCAGTTTGCTGACTAGCGGGTCTAAGCCCTACGAGCAGTACTTC; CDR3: CASSLLTSGSKPYEQYF
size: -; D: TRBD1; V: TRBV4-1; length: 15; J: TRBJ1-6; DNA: TGCGCCAGCAGCCAAGATTTGGACAGGAATTCACCCCTCCACTTT; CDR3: CASSQDLDRNSPLHF
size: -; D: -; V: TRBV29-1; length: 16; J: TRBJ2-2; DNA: TGCAGCGTCAGACAACAGAGAAATGCGAACACCGGGGAGCTGTTTTTT; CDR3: CSVRQQRNANTGELFF
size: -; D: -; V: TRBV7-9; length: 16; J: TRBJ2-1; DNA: TGTGCCAGCAGCCTAGGCGCCGGGACTCCCATGGGGGAGCAGTTCTTC; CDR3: CASSLGAGTPMGEQFF
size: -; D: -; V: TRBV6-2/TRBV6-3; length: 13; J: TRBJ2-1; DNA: TGTGCCAGCAGCCAAACACCCCGACACGTGCAGTTCTTC; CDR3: CASSQTPRHVQFF
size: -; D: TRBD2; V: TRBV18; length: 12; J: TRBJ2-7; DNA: TGTGCCAGCTCACTCGGGGGGGACGAGCAGTACTTC; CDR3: CASSLGGDEQYF
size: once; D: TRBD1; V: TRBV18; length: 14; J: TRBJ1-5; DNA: TGTGCCAGCTCACCCACAGGGGCCGGTCAGCCCCAGCATTTT; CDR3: CASSPTGAGQPQHF
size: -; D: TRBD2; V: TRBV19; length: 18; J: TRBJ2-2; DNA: TGTGCCAGTAGGGTTTTGGTAGGAGCGGGAGGCTACACCGGGGAGCTGTTTTTT; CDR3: CASRVLVGAGGYTGELFF
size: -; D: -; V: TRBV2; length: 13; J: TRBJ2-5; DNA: TGTGCCAGCAGTTTCGACCGGGAAGAGACCCAGTACTTC; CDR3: CASSFDREETQYF
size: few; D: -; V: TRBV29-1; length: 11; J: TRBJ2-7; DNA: TGCAGCGTTGGCAGGGGAGAAGAGCAGTACTTC; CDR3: CSVGRGEEQYF
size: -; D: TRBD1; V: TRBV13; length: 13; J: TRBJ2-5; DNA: TGTGCCAGCAGCTTGGACAGGGTGGAGACCCAGTACTTC; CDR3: CASSLDRVETQYF
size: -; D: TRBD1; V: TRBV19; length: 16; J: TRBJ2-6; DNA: TGTGCCAGTACCCGGGACAGGGCTTCTGGGGCCAACGTCCTGACTTTC; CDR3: CASTRDRASGANVLTF
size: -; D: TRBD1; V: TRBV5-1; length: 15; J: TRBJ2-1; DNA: TGCGCCAGCAGCTTGGTGACAGGGACATACAATGAGCAGTTCTTC; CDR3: CASSLVTGTYNEQFF
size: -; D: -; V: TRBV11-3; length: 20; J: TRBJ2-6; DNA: TGTGCCAGCAGCTTAGATTTAGGGAGACGTACAACCTCTGGGGCCAACGTCCTGACTTTC; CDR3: CASSLDLGRRTTSGANVLTF
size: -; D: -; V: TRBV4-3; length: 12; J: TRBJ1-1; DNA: TGCGCCAGCAGCCAAAGGGGCACTGAAGCTTTCTTT; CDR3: CASSQRGTEAFF
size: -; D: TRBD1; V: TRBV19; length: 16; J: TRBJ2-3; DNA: TGTGCCAGTAGTATAGGGGGGACAGGGGCCGAAGATACGCAGTATTTT; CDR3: CASSIGGTGAEDTQYF
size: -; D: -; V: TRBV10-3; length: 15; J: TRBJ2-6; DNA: TGTGCCATCAGTGCCCCAGAGGCTGGGGCCAACGTCCTGACTTTC; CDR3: CAISAPEAGANVLTF
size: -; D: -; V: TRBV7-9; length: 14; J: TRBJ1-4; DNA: TGTGCCAGCAGCTTATCGGGGAGGGCCGGGGAACTGTTTTTT; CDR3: CASSLSGRAGELFF
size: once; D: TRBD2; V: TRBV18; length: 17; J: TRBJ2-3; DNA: TGTGCCAGCTCACCATGGCCTAGCGGGGTGATCACAGATACGCAGTATTTT; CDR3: CASSPWPSGVITDTQYF
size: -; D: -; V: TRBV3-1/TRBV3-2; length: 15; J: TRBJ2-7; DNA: TGTGCCAGCAGCCAAGGCCACGGACAGCTCTACGAGCAGTACTTC; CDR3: CASSQGHGQLYEQYF
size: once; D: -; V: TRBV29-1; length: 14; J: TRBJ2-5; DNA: TGCAGCGCCCAGGCGACAGGTCACCAAGAGACCCAGTACTTC; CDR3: CSAQATGHQETQYF
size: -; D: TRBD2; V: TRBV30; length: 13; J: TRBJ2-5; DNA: TGTGCCCGTTCCCCGGGACTAGCGGAGACCCAGTACTTC; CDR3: CARSPGLAETQYF
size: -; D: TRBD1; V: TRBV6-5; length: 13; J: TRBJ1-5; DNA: TGTGCCGCGACCGGGACAGGGAATCAGCCCCAGCATTTT; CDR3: CAATGTGNQPQHF
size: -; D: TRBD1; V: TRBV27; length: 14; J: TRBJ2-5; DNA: TGTGCCAGCAGGATGACAGGGGAGTCTCAGACCCAGTACTTC; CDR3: CASRMTGESQTQYF